The clone carrying this T cell receptor beta chain was detected a few times. Antigen specificity is unknown. This CDR3 is 14 amino acids long. Germline V gene data show CDR1 as SGHVS and CDR2 as FQNEAQ. V was shortened by 2 bases and J by 0 bases, with 6 bases between the two germline ends. This sample was taken from a study of T cell repertoires in cytomegalovirus infection. Study overall: Carrying CMV and the relevant HLA type showed in public TCR beta signatures. Study-level results: There were HLA-C-restricted CMV-specific TCR beta clonotypes dominating the ex vivo response.

TCRdb re-called the reads through MiXCR, storing one row per CDR3 protein. The sample lists 150,000 or so distinct CDR3 sequences, about 20% occurring once. The rearrangement links TRBV7-8 to TRBJ2-3, with D hard to call. This sequence originates from a human donor in good health (CMV status not recorded). Some clones in this sample may be carry-over from other donors' samples. The sample in question was CD8+ T cells from cultured PBMCs, obtained from culture after CMV antigen stimulation. CDR3 bases: TGTGCCAGCAGCTTAATCGCCAGCACAGATACGCAGTATTTT. Protein: CASSLIASTDTQYF.